This TCR beta chain was sequenced for a study of cytomegalovirus exposure and HLA in healthy donors. The PCR ran on 60 Vbeta and 13 Jbeta primers. This table comes from immunoSEQ multiplex PCR, and its TCRdb copy is limited to in-frame clones, with some not included. Counted here are 85,000 to 90,000 clones, 85% occurring once; the ten biggest clones make up 7.4%. Trimming cost V 5 bases and J 7 bases; bases outside gene matches: 13. Germline CDR1 is SGHAT and CDR2 is FQNNGV. The CDR3 sequence is 15 residues long. This clonotype was obtained from a man aged 35 to 55 in good health and CMV-seropositive. The sequencing input was PBMCs. V is TRBV11-2 and J is TRBJ1-2; 7 bases match TRBD1. The CDR3 spells CASSALGQPQGGYTF. DNA of the CDR3: TGTGCCAGCAGCGCGCTGGGACAGCCTCAGGGTGGCTACACCTTC. Drawing the rest from reference TRBV11-2 and TRBJ1-2, the complete variable domain is EAGVAQSPRYKIIEKRQSVAFWCNPISGHATLYWYQQILGQGPKLLIQFQNNGVVDDSQLPKDRFSAERLKGVDSTLKIQPAKLEDSAVYLCASSALGQPQGGYTFGSGTRLTVV.